The 13 T cell receptor beta chains listed next were all sequenced from one sample in a study of control samples from healthy donors and cancer patients. The data were produced by immunoSEQ multiplex PCR, yet TCRdb's version contains in-frame clones alone and is incomplete. This table holds 50,000 to 75,000 clones, around 87% found once. The sequenced sample consisted of PBMCs. These receptors all stem from a man aged 60-69 years with colorectal cancer.

This clone was seen more than once but under ten times. The rearrangement uses TRBV11-2 and TRBJ1-1, with TRBD1 matching over 12 bases. The germline V gene has CDR1 SGHAT and CDR2 FQNNGV. Unmatched junction bases numbered 5, after V lost 5 bases and J lost 4 bases. CDR3 length equals 15 residues. CDR3 amino acids: CASSARDRGRTEAFF. CDR3 bases: TGTGCCAGCAGCGCCCGGGACAGGGGGCGCACTGAAGCTTTCTTT.

The V gene is TRBV7-6, the J gene TRBJ2-5; possible D gene TRBD1, 5 bases. This CDR3 has 15 amino acids. CDR1 SGHVS and CDR2 FNYEAQ come from the germline V gene. Between the trimmed V and J ends, which lost 5 bases and 2 bases, there was a span of 15 bases. Written as DNA, the CDR3 is TGTGCCAGCAGCCCCGAGGCAGGGTCACAAGAGACCCAGTACTTC. Encoded protein: CASSPEAGSQETQYF.

The chain couples TRBV30 to TRBJ1-2; D unresolved. Trimming cost V 2 bases and J 4 bases, with 8 bases left between them. The CDR3 runs 12 residues. Germline V gene data show CDR1 as GTSNPN and CDR2 as SVGIG (reference sequence). CDR3 DNA sequence: TGTGCCTGGAGTCTACTCGGCTATGGCTACACCTTC. Translation: CAWSLLGYGYTF.

The chain is built from TRBV24-1 and TRBJ2-1; D not certain. Germline V gene lookup returns CDR1 KGHDR and CDR2 SFDVKD. The length of the CDR3 is 15 residues. Trimming stripped 0 bases from V and 1 base from J, with 6 bases between. CDR3 region: CATSDLKGSYNEQFF. CDR3 sequence (DNA): TGTGCCACCAGTGATTTGAAGGGTTCCTACAATGAGCAGTTCTTC.

The V gene is TRBV2, the J gene TRBJ1-3, with unresolved D. CDR1 is SNHLY and CDR2 is FYNNEI in the germline V gene. Trimming stripped 5 bases from V and 0 bases from J, with 11 bases between. The CDR3 totals 15 residues. The CDR3 region has the DNA TGTGCCAGCAGTTCCGAAAGGTCCTCTGGAAACACCATATATTTT. Protein product: CASSSERSSGNTIYF.

The chain combines TRBV4-3 with TRBJ1-1, with D possibly being TRBD1 (5 bases). In germline, CDR1 is LGHNA, CDR2 YSLEER. With 0 bases removed from V and 2 bases from J, the gap between germline ends came to 13 bases. The CDR3 has 16 residues. This chain's CDR3 is CASSQDRGTTNTEAFF. The CDR3 DNA reads as TGCGCCAGCAGCCAAGATCGTGGGACGACCAACACTGAAGCTTTCTTT.

In its sample, this clone was seen once. The chain carries TRBV5-4 and TRBJ2-5, with D tentatively TRBD1 (6 bases). The V gene's germline CDR1 is SGHNT and CDR2 YYREEE (reference sequence). This CDR3 contains 15 residues. V lost 3 bases and J lost 2, with 14 bases in between. CDR3 protein: CASSSPKGEQETQYF. CDR3 nucleotide sequence: TGTGCCAGCAGCTCCCCCAAGGGGGAACAAGAGACCCAGTACTTC.

The chain uses TRBV9 and TRBJ1-6; a possible D gene is TRBD1 (6 bases). V was trimmed by 4 bases and J by 10 bases, leaving 18 bases between them. CDR1 and CDR2 (germline): SGDLS, YYNGEE. The CDR3 runs to 15 residues. In DNA, the CDR3 is TGTGCCAGCAGCTCATCGGACAGTACCGCCTCACCCCTCCACTTT. As protein: CASSSSDSTASPLHF.

The V call is TRBV28, the J call TRBJ2-7; D uncertain. Germline values: CDR1 MDHEN, CDR2 SYDVKM. The CDR3 runs to 12 residues. The germline V and J ends were trimmed by 6 bases and 4 bases, with 10 bases remaining between them. CDR3 sequence reads: CASSLVGYEQYF. DNA of the CDR3: TGTGCCAGCAGCCTCGTAGGATACGAGCAGTACTTC.

This clone was seen once. The chain uses TRBV12-5 and TRBJ1-1; weak D call: TRBD1 (5 bases). CDR1 and CDR2 from the germline V gene are LGHNT and FRNRAP. There are 16 residues in the CDR3. V was clipped by 0 bases and J by 6 bases, with 17 bases between them. As DNA, the CDR3 is TGTGCTAGTGGTTTGGTACGGGCAGGGTGGCCCGCTGAAGCTTTCTTT. Its translation: CASGLVRAGWPAEAFF. Using reference TRBV12-5 and TRBJ1-1 for the parts outside the CDR3, the full variable domain is DARVTQTPRHKVTEMGQEVTMRCQPILGHNTVFWYRQTMMQGLELLAYFRNRAPLDDSGMPKDRFSAEMPDATLATLKIQPSEPRDSAVYFCASGLVRAGWPAEAFFGQGTRLTVV.

The chain joins TRBV5-1 to TRBJ1-2, with no clear D. This CDR3 is built from 14 residues. CDR1 and CDR2 from the germline V gene are SGHRS and YFSETQ. Trimming took off 4 bases at V and 1 base at J, with 11 bases between the two ends. The CDR3 DNA follows: TGCGCCAGCAGCCCTCCGCGCGATAACTATGGCTACACCTTC. It specifies CASSPPRDNYGYTF.

In its sample, this clone was seen once. This sequence joins TRBV11-3 and TRBJ2-7, with D possibly TRBD1 on 5 matching bases. CDR3 length: 11 residues. V dropped 6 bases and J dropped 4 bases, with 7 bases sitting between them. CDR1 and CDR2 from the germline V gene are SGHNT and YENEEA. CDR3 sequence reads: CASSDSYEQYF. As DNA, the CDR3 is TGTGCCAGCAGTGACAGTTACGAGCAGTACTTC.

This clone was picked up a small number of times. The chain is built from TRBV25-1 and TRBJ2-4; D gene ambiguous. Germline CDR1 is MGHDK and CDR2 is SYGVNS. V lost 0 bases to trimming and J lost 2 bases, with 2 bases between them. CDR3 length: 13 residues. CDR3 protein: CASSEYPKNIQYF. The CDR3 nucleotides read TGTGCCAGCAGTGAATATCCCAAAAACATTCAGTACTTC.